This passage covers 5 T cell receptor beta chains from one sample sequenced in a study of blood T cell repertoires in COVID-19 (dated by TCRdb to 2019 to 2021). Library creation used the immunoSEQ multiplex PCR assay. TCRdb took over this immuneACCESS table, retaining in-frame rearrangements with V and J assigned. Such tables are incomplete; in checked studies, under half of the missing clones stem from an unresolved V gene, and the remainder is unexplained. Present in this sample are roughly 72,000 clones, more than 75% of which were seen just once. The ten most abundant clones make up approximately 20% of the sample. The specimen sequenced was peripheral blood. Every receptor here comes from a human donor in a cohort sampled during active COVID-19.

This clone was counted only a few times. V gene TRBV5-6 combines with J gene TRBJ2-5, with D maybe TRBD2 (6 bases). The CDR3 runs to 16 residues. Germline V lookup: CDR1 SGHDT, CDR2 YYEEEE. Trimming stripped 1 base from V and 1 base from J, with 14 bases between. CDR3 DNA sequence: TGTGCCAGCAGCTTGAGGGTAGCGGAAAGCCAAGAGACCCAGTACTTC. Amino acid sequence: CASSLRVAESQETQYF.

The chain links TRBV11-3 to TRBJ2-5, with TRBD1 as a possible D gene (6 bases). Germline CDR1 reads SGHNT; CDR2 reads YENEEA. The CDR3 contains 15 residues. V lost 5 bases and J lost 1, with 14 bases in between. The CDR3 DNA follows: TGTGCCAGCAGCCGTAACCACAGGGTCCAAGAGACCCAGTACTTC. This encodes CASSRNHRVQETQYF.

The count of this clone is one. This chain uses TRBV24-1 with TRBJ2-5; TRBD1 agrees at 7 bases. The CDR3 has 15 amino acids. V trimming: 3 bases; J trimming: 5 bases; junction bases outside the gene matches: 8. The germline CDR1 and CDR2 sequences are KGHDR and SFDVKD. The CDR3 nucleotides read TGTGCCACCAGTGATCCCACGACAGGGCCGGAGACCCAGTACTTC. Amino acid sequence: CATSDPTTGPETQYF.

The chain links TRBV12-3 or TRBV12-4 to TRBJ1-5; D unresolved. V was cut by 0 bases and J by 6 bases, with 6 bases left in between. CDR3 length: 13 residues. CDR3 DNA: TGTGCCAGCAGTTTAGCTCACGGTCAGCCCCAGCATTTT. Encoded protein: CASSLAHGQPQHF.

The chain links TRBV4-1 to TRBJ2-1; 16 bases agree with TRBD2. This CDR3 spans 20 amino acids. Germline V gene data show CDR1 as MGHRA and CDR2 as YSYEKL. Unmatched junction bases numbered 14, after V lost 2 bases and J lost 7 bases. DNA of the CDR3: TGCGCCAGCAGCCAAATCACCCAGGGACTAGCGGGGGGGCTGCGGAATGAGCAGTTCTTC. Protein: CASSQITQGLAGGLRNEQFF.